Listed below are T cell receptor beta chains from one sample, sequenced in a study of radiation and T cells in renal cell carcinoma. TCRdb's table, derived via immunoSEQ multiplex PCR, lists solely in-frame clones and lacks some. Among about 130,000 clones, roughly four fifths were seen once, and the ten largest hold less than 2.5%. Sequences were derived from blood, sampled from a patient whose treatment included radiotherapy and nephrectomy. The receptors were gathered from a woman in her sixties with renal cell carcinoma. Both conserved end residues are part of each CDR3. The D gene is left open where the match is weak. Expanded clones are given a class, and other clones once, few, many or no size at all.

clone size: NA
J gene: TRBJ1-1
CDR3 length: 15
D gene: NA
V gene: TRBV5-1
CDR3 protein: CASSLEDGRYTEAFF
CDR3 DNA: TGCGCCAGCAGCTTGGAGGACGGGAGGTACACTGAAGCTTTCTTT

clone size: NA
J gene: TRBJ1-2
CDR3 length: 11
D gene: NA
V gene: TRBV6-1
CDR3 protein: CASRPDYGYTF
CDR3 DNA: TGTGCCAGCAGGCCTGACTATGGCTACACCTTC

clone size: few
J gene: TRBJ1-2
CDR3 length: 12
D gene: NA
V gene: TRBV7-9
CDR3 protein: CASTPEDSGYTF
CDR3 DNA: TGTGCCAGCACTCCCGAAGACTCTGGCTACACCTTC

clone size: NA
J gene: TRBJ1-1
CDR3 length: 14
D gene: NA
V gene: TRBV5-4
CDR3 protein: CASSPGHPNTEAFF
CDR3 DNA: TGTGCCAGCAGCCCGGGACACCCGAACACTGAAGCTTTCTTT

clone size: few
J gene: TRBJ1-5
CDR3 length: 14
D gene: TRBD1
V gene: TRBV30
CDR3 protein: CAWGTGQVNQPQHF
CDR3 DNA: TGTGCCTGGGGTACGGGACAGGTCAATCAGCCCCAGCATTTT

clone size: NA
J gene: TRBJ1-2
CDR3 length: 15
D gene: NA
V gene: TRBV7-3
CDR3 protein: CASSATGSLNYGYTF
CDR3 DNA: TGTGCCAGCAGCGCAACAGGGTCCCTTAACTATGGCTACACCTTC

clone size: NA
J gene: TRBJ2-3
CDR3 length: 16
D gene: NA
V gene: TRBV4-3
CDR3 protein: CASSQEGRGATDTQYF
CDR3 DNA: TGCGCCAGCAGCCAAGAGGGCAGGGGGGCCACAGATACGCAGTATTTT

clone size: NA
J gene: TRBJ1-1
CDR3 length: 13
D gene: NA
V gene: TRBV7-9
CDR3 protein: CASSLVTGGKAFF
CDR3 DNA: TGTGCCAGCAGCTTAGTAACCGGGGGAAAGGCTTTCTTT

clone size: few
J gene: TRBJ2-5
CDR3 length: 17
D gene: TRBD2
V gene: TRBV27
CDR3 protein: CASSSLPGLAVGMTQYF
CDR3 DNA: TGTGCCAGCAGTTCCCTACCGGGACTAGCGGTAGGAATGACCCAGTACTTC

clone size: NA
J gene: TRBJ1-6
CDR3 length: 15
D gene: NA
V gene: TRBV5-5
CDR3 protein: CASSLAGAYNSPLHF
CDR3 DNA: TGTGCCAGCAGCTTGGCTGGGGCCTATAATTCACCCCTCCACTTT

clone size: NA
J gene: TRBJ1-2
CDR3 length: 16
D gene: TRBD1
V gene: TRBV9
CDR3 protein: CASSEGQGGLNYGYTF
CDR3 DNA: TGTGCCAGCAGCGAGGGACAGGGGGGACTAAACTATGGCTACACCTTC

clone size: once
J gene: TRBJ2-2
CDR3 length: 13
D gene: NA
V gene: TRBV7-3
CDR3 protein: CASSLKYTGELFF
CDR3 DNA: TGTGCCAGCAGCTTAAAGTACACCGGGGAGCTGTTTTTT

clone size: NA
J gene: TRBJ1-3
CDR3 length: 17
D gene: TRBD1
V gene: TRBV5-1
CDR3 protein: CASSYTGGLLSGNTIYF
CDR3 DNA: TGCGCCAGCAGCTATACAGGGGGCCTCCTCTCTGGAAACACCATATATTTT

clone size: NA
J gene: TRBJ2-3
CDR3 length: 17
D gene: TRBD2
V gene: TRBV7-9
CDR3 protein: CASSLDQREGLGDTQYF
CDR3 DNA: TGTGCCAGCAGCTTAGATCAGCGGGAGGGCCTCGGAGATACGCAGTATTTT

clone size: NA
J gene: TRBJ2-3
CDR3 length: 14
D gene: NA
V gene: TRBV19
CDR3 protein: CASSFTGDTDTQYF
CDR3 DNA: TGTGCCAGTAGTTTTACCGGAGACACAGATACGCAGTATTTT

clone size: NA
J gene: TRBJ2-7
CDR3 length: 12
D gene: NA
V gene: TRBV6-1
CDR3 protein: CASSEAGYEQYF
CDR3 DNA: TGTGCCAGCAGTGAAGCGGGTTACGAGCAGTACTTC

clone size: NA
J gene: TRBJ2-3
CDR3 length: 16
D gene: TRBD1
V gene: TRBV7-9
CDR3 protein: CASSLAGTGVPDTQYF
CDR3 DNA: TGTGCCAGCAGCTTAGCAGGCACAGGGGTTCCAGATACGCAGTATTTT

clone size: NA
J gene: TRBJ2-2
CDR3 length: 14
D gene: NA
V gene: TRBV9
CDR3 protein: CASSGRQTTGELFF
CDR3 DNA: TGTGCCAGCAGCGGGCGACAGACAACCGGGGAGCTGTTTTTT

clone size: NA
J gene: TRBJ1-1
CDR3 length: 13
D gene: NA
V gene: TRBV11-3
CDR3 protein: CASSSDSRAEAFF
CDR3 DNA: TGTGCCAGCAGCTCGGACAGTAGGGCTGAAGCTTTCTTT

clone size: NA
J gene: TRBJ2-7
CDR3 length: 15
D gene: TRBD2
V gene: TRBV7-6
CDR3 protein: CASSLSGGGHSEQYF
CDR3 DNA: TGTGCCAGCAGCTTATCGGGCGGGGGTCACTCCGAGCAGTACTTC

clone size: NA
J gene: TRBJ2-2
CDR3 length: 14
D gene: NA
V gene: TRBV5-1
CDR3 protein: CASSSTVNTGELFF
CDR3 DNA: TGCGCCAGCAGCTCGACAGTGAACACCGGGGAGCTGTTTTTT

clone size: NA
J gene: TRBJ1-4
CDR3 length: 15
D gene: TRBD1
V gene: TRBV6-5
CDR3 protein: CASIRDSPTNEKLFF
CDR3 DNA: TGTGCCAGCATACGGGACAGCCCAACTAATGAAAAACTGTTTTTT

clone size: NA
J gene: TRBJ2-3
CDR3 length: 15
D gene: TRBD2
V gene: TRBV5-1
CDR3 protein: CASSLEAGGTDTQYF
CDR3 DNA: TGCGCCAGCAGCTTGGAAGCGGGAGGGACAGATACGCAGTATTTT

clone size: NA
J gene: TRBJ1-1
CDR3 length: 14
D gene: NA
V gene: TRBV7-6
CDR3 protein: CASSPAEGVPEAFF
CDR3 DNA: TGTGCCAGCAGCCCAGCGGAGGGCGTCCCTGAAGCTTTCTTT